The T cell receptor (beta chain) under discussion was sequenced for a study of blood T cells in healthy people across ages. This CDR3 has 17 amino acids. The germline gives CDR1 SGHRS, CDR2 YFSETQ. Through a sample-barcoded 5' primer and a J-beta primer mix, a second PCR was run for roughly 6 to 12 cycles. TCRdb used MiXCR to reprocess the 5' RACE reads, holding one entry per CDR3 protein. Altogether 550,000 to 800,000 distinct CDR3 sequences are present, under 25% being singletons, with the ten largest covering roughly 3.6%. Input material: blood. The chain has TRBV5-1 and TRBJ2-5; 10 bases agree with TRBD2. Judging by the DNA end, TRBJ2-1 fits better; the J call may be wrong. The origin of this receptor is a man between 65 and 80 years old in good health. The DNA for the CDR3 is TGCGCCAGCAGCTTGGGGTTACTAGCGGGAAAGAGCAATGAGCAGTTCTTC. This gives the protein CASSLGLLAGKSNEQFF.